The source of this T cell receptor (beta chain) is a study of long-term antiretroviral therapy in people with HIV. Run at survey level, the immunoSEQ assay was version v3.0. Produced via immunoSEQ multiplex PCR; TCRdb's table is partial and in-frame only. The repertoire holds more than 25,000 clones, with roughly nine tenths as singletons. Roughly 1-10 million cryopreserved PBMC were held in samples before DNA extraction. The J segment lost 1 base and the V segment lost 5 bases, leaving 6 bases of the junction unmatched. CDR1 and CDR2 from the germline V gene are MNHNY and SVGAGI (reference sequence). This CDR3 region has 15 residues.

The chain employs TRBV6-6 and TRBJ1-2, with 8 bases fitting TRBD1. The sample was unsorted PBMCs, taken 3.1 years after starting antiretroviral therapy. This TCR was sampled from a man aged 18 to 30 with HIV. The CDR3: CASSPGTGVNYGYTF. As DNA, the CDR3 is TGTGCCAGCAGTCCCGGGACAGGCGTTAACTATGGCTACACCTTC.